Below are 24 T cell receptor beta chains sequenced from a single sample in a study of PD-L1 blockade in urothelial cancer. The assay was immunoSEQ multiplex PCR, and TCRdb's table has in-frame clones only and misses some. The sample has some 84,000 clones, 87% seen once; the top ten hold 4.5% to 7%. Sample: PBMCs, taken around atezolizumab (anti-PD-L1) treatment. The receptor source for this set is a woman in her 70s with urothelial cancer.

The chain uses TRBV15 and TRBJ2-6; a possible D gene is TRBD1 (6 bases). V was trimmed by 5 bases and J by 4 bases, leaving 18 bases between them. Germline V gene lookup returns CDR1 LNHNV and CDR2 YYDKDF (reference sequence). The CDR3 has 17 amino acids. As DNA, the CDR3 is TGTGCCACCAGCTCCCGGACAGTGATGAGGGGGGCCAACGTCCTGACTTTC. This translates into CATSSRTVMRGANVLTF.

The CDR3 region is CASSSSGQGVYEQYF. In DNA form, the CDR3 reads TGTGCCAGCAGTTCCTCGGGACAGGGGGTCTACGAGCAGTACTTC. The chain links TRBV28 to TRBJ2-7; 11 bases are shared with TRBD1. This CDR3 is 15 amino acids long. Per the germline V gene, CDR1 is MDHEN and CDR2 is SYDVKM. V lost 4 bases and J lost 3; bases outside the gene matches: 5. Full variable domain (remainder filled in from reference TRBV28 and TRBJ2-7): DVKVTQSSRYLVKRTGEKVFLECVQDMDHENMFWYRQDPGLGLRLIYFSYDVKMKEKGDIPEGYSVSREKKERFSLILESASTNQTSMYLCASSSSGQGVYEQYFGPGTRLTVT.

The DNA of the CDR3 is TGTGCCAGCAGTCCCCAGACAGACTATGGCTACACCTTC. Protein: CASSPQTDYGYTF. The gene calls are TRBV28 and TRBJ1-2, with a tentative D call TRBD1 (5 bases). Germline V gives CDR1 MDHEN, CDR2 SYDVKM. Trimming shortened V by 5 bases and J by 3 bases, and 10 bases separated the two germline ends. This CDR3 is built from 13 residues.

This chain joins TRBV27 and TRBJ2-3; 15 bases map to TRBD2. Germline lookup yields CDR1 MNHEY and CDR2 SMNVEV (reference sequence). Trimming at V came to 3 bases and at J to 3 bases, leaving 13 bases not matched to a gene. This CDR3 is 20 amino acids long. CDR3 loop: CASSLTPGLAGGIGTDTQYF. The CDR3 coding sequence is TGTGCCAGCAGTTTGACCCCGGGACTAGCGGGAGGAATAGGGACAGATACGCAGTATTTT.

The rearrangement links TRBV11-2 to TRBJ2-1, with D possibly matching TRBD2 (5 bases). Germline lookup yields CDR1 SGHAT and CDR2 FQNNGV. Trimming shortened V by 2 bases and J by 2 bases, and 7 bases separated the two germline ends. CDR3 length equals 14 residues. CDR3 coding DNA: TGTGCCAGCAGCTTATCGGGAACCTACAATGAGCAGTTCTTC. Its translation is CASSLSGTYNEQFF.

DNA of the CDR3: TGTGCCAGCAGTTTAGGGACGATGGCAACAGGGGCCCGGGAGACCCAGTACTTC. This encodes CASSLGTMATGARETQYF. The chain combines TRBV27 with TRBJ2-5, with TRBD1 identical over 7 bases. The germline V gene encodes CDR1 MNHEY and CDR2 SMNVEV (reference sequence). With 2 bases clipped from V and 5 bases from J, the junction kept 17 bases outside the gene matches. The CDR3 contains 18 residues.

The chain employs TRBV19 and TRBJ1-2; D gene unclear. V shed 5 bases and J shed 3 bases, with 16 bases lying between them. The CDR3 covers 15 residues. Germline values: CDR1 LNHDA, CDR2 SQIVND (reference sequence). Here the CDR3 reads CASSPSRAGDYGYTF. CDR3 nucleotide sequence: TGTGCCAGTAGTCCTAGCCGTGCGGGAGACTATGGCTACACCTTC.

The V call is TRBV19, the J call TRBJ2-5; 9 bases are shared with TRBD1. This CDR3 spans 15 amino acids. Unmatched junction bases numbered 12, after V lost 4 bases and J lost 9 bases. CDR1 is LNHDA and CDR2 is SQIVND in the germline V gene (reference sequence). For the CDR3, the DNA is TGTGCCAGTAGTACTGCGACAGGGGGTTTTCCGCCCCAGTACTTC. It yields the protein CASSTATGGFPPQYF.

The rearrangement joins TRBV30 to TRBJ2-5; D gene uncertain. The CDR3 extends over 12 amino acids. The germline V and J ends were trimmed by 4 bases and 3 bases, with 9 bases remaining between them. Germline V gene sequence: CDR1 GTSNPN, CDR2 SVGIG (reference sequence). CDR3 residues: CAWNEAEETQYF. For the CDR3, the DNA is TGTGCCTGGAATGAGGCAGAAGAGACCCAGTACTTC.

This chain uses TRBV4-3 with TRBJ2-2; the match to TRBD2 covers 12 bases. Germline V CDR1 and CDR2: LGHNA, YSLEER. The trim removed 4 bases at V and 3 bases at J, leaving 9 bases unmatched. The length of the CDR3 is 18 residues. The CDR3, as DNA: TGCGCCAGCAGCCCAGGACTAGCGGGATGGTCGGACACCGGGGAGCTGTTTTTT. Its protein is CASSPGLAGWSDTGELFF.

The V gene is TRBV7-3, the J gene TRBJ2-7, with 8 bases lining up with TRBD2. The CDR3 is made up of 15 amino acids. Germline V gene sequence: CDR1 SGHTA, CDR2 FQGTGA. V was clipped by 0 bases and J by 7 bases; unmatched bases: 8. DNA of the CDR3: TGTGCCAGCAGCTTAACTAGCGGGAATGGCGCGGAGCAGTACTTC. Residues: CASSLTSGNGAEQYF. The variable domain in full, with the rest retrieved from reference TRBV7-3 and TRBJ2-7, is GAGVSQTPSNKVTEKGKYVELRCDPISGHTALYWYRQSLGQGPEFLIYFQGTGAADDSGLPNDRFFAVRPEGSVSTLKIQRTERGDSAVYLCASSLTSGNGAEQYFGPGTRLTVT.

The J gene is TRBJ1-1, the V gene TRBV29-1; 10 bases align to TRBD1. Germline values: CDR1 SQVTM, CDR2 ANQGSEA. CDR3 length: 15 amino acids. The V and J ends lost 7 bases and 1 base, in that order; junction bases with no gene match: 9. The CDR3 coding sequence is TGCAGCGGTATACCGGGACAGGGGTGGAACACTGAAGCTTTCTTT. This translates into CSGIPGQGWNTEAFF.

At least ten counts were recorded for this clone. The germline gene is not matched at one end of the junction; a read error may be the cause. The chain links TRBV9 to TRBJ2-3; 9 bases fit TRBD2. This CDR3 comprises 15 residues. Germline-derived CDR1 and CDR2 are SGDLS and YYNGEE. The CDR3 spells CASSVAGARTDTQYF. In DNA, the CDR3 is TGTGCCAGCAGTGTAGCGGGAGCGCGCACAGATACGCAGTATTTT.

In this sample, this clone turned up a few times. This chain links TRBV7-2 with TRBJ1-6; the D gene is possibly TRBD1 (5 bases). Germline-derived CDR1 and CDR2 are SGHTA and FQGNSA. The CDR3 covers 13 residues. Trimming stripped 4 bases from V and 7 bases from J, with 8 bases between. This CDR3 is CASSWGGNSPLHF. The CDR3, as DNA: TGTGCCAGCAGCTGGGGGGGAAATTCACCCCTCCACTTT.

The chain uses TRBV7-2 and TRBJ2-4; maybe TRBD2 (6 bases). The CDR3 length is 16 residues. V gave up 0 bases and J gave up 5 bases, with 14 bases separating them. Per the germline V gene, CDR1 is SGHTA and CDR2 is FQGNSA. The CDR3 bases are TGTGCCAGCAGCTTAGCGACGGGGGATGGACAAAACATTCAGTACTTC. This translates into CASSLATGDGQNIQYF.

The genes are TRBV5-8 and TRBJ2-7; TRBD2 matches 9 bases. J gave up 3 bases and V 4 bases, and 8 bases lay outside the gene matches. The CDR3 is made up of 15 amino acids. The V gene's germline CDR1 is SGHTS and CDR2 YDEGEE. DNA of the CDR3: TGTGCCAGCAGCCGAGGGACTAGCAGTTACTACGAGCAGTACTTC. Translation gives CASSRGTSSYYEQYF.

This chain's CDR3 is CASSLGIYGSSYNEQFF. DNA for the CDR3: TGTGCCAGCAGCTTAGGAATCTACGGGAGTTCCTACAATGAGCAGTTCTTC. V usage is TRBV11-1 and J usage is TRBJ2-1; TRBD2 might be the D (6 bases). The CDR3 extends over 17 amino acids. V lost 1 base to trimming and J lost 1 base, with 14 bases between them. The germline gives CDR1 SGHAT, CDR2 FQDESV (reference sequence).

The chain carries TRBV10-3 and TRBJ2-7; 8 nucleotides align to TRBD1. Germline V lookup: CDR1 ENHRY, CDR2 SYGVKD. CDR3 size: 13 residues. Trimming removed 11 bases from V and 2 bases from J; junction bases left unmatched: 8. This CDR3 reads CAAQSQGAYEQYF. CDR3 DNA sequence: TGTGCCGCCCAATCACAGGGGGCCTACGAGCAGTACTTC.

The chain has TRBV29-1 and TRBJ1-2, with D unresolved. Trimming removed 6 bases from V and 1 base from J, with 6 bases in between. The V gene's germline CDR1 is SQVTM and CDR2 ANQGSEA. There are 11 residues in the CDR3. The CDR3 DNA reads as TGCAGCGTGGCGGGTAACTATGGCTACACCTTC. This codes for CSVAGNYGYTF.

The genes are TRBV5-1 and TRBJ1-1; 12 bases match TRBD1. CDR1 SGHRS and CDR2 YFSETQ come from the germline V gene. The CDR3 is 17 amino acids. V was pared by 1 base and J by 4 bases, with 8 bases of the junction left unmatched. This CDR3 is CASSLFRDRGRPTEAFF. DNA of the CDR3: TGCGCCAGCAGCTTGTTCCGGGACAGGGGGCGCCCCACTGAAGCTTTCTTT.

Here the CDR3 reads CASSYNIVTPTDYTF. The CDR3 DNA is TGTGCCAGCAGTTATAATATAGTCACCCCCACCGACTACACCTTC. The chain joins TRBV6-5 to TRBJ1-2; D is ambiguous. V lost 3 bases, J lost 10 bases, and 21 bases lay in between. In germline, CDR1 is MNHEY, CDR2 SVGAGI. The CDR3 runs to 15 residues.

This clone was detected only once. V usage is TRBV9 and J usage is TRBJ2-7; D is unclear. Trimming stripped 4 bases from V and 0 bases from J, with 11 bases between. This CDR3 is built from 14 residues. CDR1 and CDR2 from the germline V gene are SGDLS and YYNGEE. Written as DNA, the CDR3 is TGTGCCAGCAGCCCCACCCCTATCTCCTACGAGCAGTACTTC. Translating gives CASSPTPISYEQYF.

The sample holds a few counts of this clone. V gene TRBV19 combines with J gene TRBJ2-1; 9 nucleotides match TRBD1. V shed 6 bases, J shed 8 bases, and the junction held 8 bases outside the gene matches. The germline V gene encodes CDR1 LNHDA and CDR2 SQIVND (reference sequence). This CDR3 contains 14 residues. DNA for the CDR3: TGTGCCAGTAGATCGGACAGGGGACGGGATGAGCAGTTCTTC. This sequence encodes CASRSDRGRDEQFF.

The chain couples TRBV7-9 to TRBJ1-4; weak D call: TRBD1 (6 bases). The germline V and J ends were trimmed by 7 bases and 4 bases, with 10 bases remaining between them. The CDR3 is made up of 13 amino acids. From germline, CDR1 is SEHNR and CDR2 FQNEAQ (reference sequence). The chain's CDR3 is CASIRGDNEKLFF. CDR3 bases: TGTGCCAGCATCAGGGGAGATAATGAAAAACTGTTTTTT.